The 15 T cell receptor beta chains below were found in one sample sequenced in a study of OX40 agonist ivuxolimab in advanced cancers. Method: immunoSEQ multiplex PCR; TCRdb's copy keeps in-frame clones and lacks some. This table has roughly 68,000 clones, 70% to 90% appearing once. The sequences come from CD4+ or CD8+ T cells sorted from blood, collected in a trial of the OX40 agonist ivuxolimab. The receptors were sampled from an adult with an advanced solid tumor such as melanoma, head and neck, liver or kidney cancer.

V is TRBV6-1 and J is TRBJ2-7; D is unresolved. CDR1 and CDR2 (germline): MNHNS, SASEGT. Trimming pared 6 bases from V and 2 bases from J, leaving 14 bases between. The CDR3 sequence is 14 residues long. The CDR3 DNA sequence: TGTGCCAGCAGGCTGGAAGGCTTCACCTACGAGCAGTACTTC. Residues: CASRLEGFTYEQYF.

About this clone itself: This same CDR3 is encoded by further DNA sequences in the sample. The chain combines TRBV5-1 with TRBJ2-2; 10 bases line up with TRBD2. Germline V gene data show CDR1 as SGHRS and CDR2 as YFSETQ. V trimming: 2 bases; J trimming: 5 bases; junction bases outside the gene matches: 9. The CDR3 extends over 17 amino acids. The CDR3 bases are TGCGCCAGCAGCTTAAGGTTCGCTAGCGGGAGTACCGGGGAGCTGTTTTTT. Translated, it gives CASSLRFASGSTGELFF.

The genes are TRBV5-1 and TRBJ2-3; 7 bases match TRBD2. V shed 4 bases and J 0 bases; nucleotides not matched to a gene: 2. Germline V gene data show CDR1 as SGHRS and CDR2 as YFSETQ. There are 14 residues in the CDR3. The CDR3 loop reads CASSRTSSTDTQYF. CDR3 DNA: TGCGCCAGCAGCCGGACTAGTAGCACAGATACGCAGTATTTT.

The chain is built from TRBV7-3 and TRBJ2-2, with D perhaps matching TRBD1 or TRBD2 (6 bases each). The CDR3 is made up of 14 amino acids. Germline CDR1 is SGHTA and CDR2 is FQGTGA. The V and J ends lost 5 bases and 10 bases respectively, with 17 bases between them. The CDR3 reads CASSPGGGGEELFF. CDR3 in DNA: TGTGCCAGCAGCCCTGGGGGCGGAGGGGAGGAGCTGTTTTTT.

V gene TRBV7-8 combines with J gene TRBJ2-3; D might be TRBD1 (5 bases). The CDR3 has 13 residues. Deletions cut 5 bases from V and 5 bases from J, with 11 bases between. Germline V lookup: CDR1 SGHVS, CDR2 FQNEAQ. The CDR3 protein is CASSPRQGDTQYF. The DNA of the CDR3 is TGTGCCAGCAGCCCCCGCCAGGGAGATACGCAGTATTTT.

This clone occurred once. This chain uses TRBV10-3 with TRBJ1-4; a possible D gene is TRBD1 (5 bases). V was clipped by 6 bases and J by 0 bases, with 11 bases between them. Germline CDR1 and CDR2: ENHRY and SYGVKD. This CDR3 is 15 amino acids long. CDR3 coding DNA: TGTGCCATCAGCAGCCACAGGTCAACTAATGAAAAACTGTTTTTT. Translation gives CAISSHRSTNEKLFF.

J is TRBJ1-5 and V is TRBV19; 7 bases map to TRBD1. This CDR3 is 15 amino acids long. Per germline, CDR1 LNHDA and CDR2 SQIVND (reference sequence). Trimming at V came to 5 bases and at J to 2 bases, leaving 6 bases not matched to a gene. In DNA form, the CDR3 reads TGTGCCAGTAGTGAGTACAGGGGTGGCAATCAGCCCCAGCATTTT. Translating gives CASSEYRGGNQPQHF.

The table lists this clone with a count of one. In the same sample, other DNA sequences code for this CDR3. The chain has TRBV18 and TRBJ1-1; D call uncertain. The CDR3 extends over 13 amino acids. V was cut by 3 bases and J by 1 base, with 6 bases left in between. Germline CDR1 KGHSH, CDR2 LQKENI. CDR3: CASSPPGNTEAFF. In DNA, the CDR3 is TGTGCCAGCTCACCGCCTGGGAACACTGAAGCTTTCTTT.

This clone has a single count. This chain uses TRBV27 with TRBJ2-1; TRBD2 aligns across 11 bases. The trim removed 5 bases at V and 7 bases at J, leaving 10 bases unmatched. The CDR3 has 16 amino acids. The germline gives CDR1 MNHEY, CDR2 SMNVEV (reference sequence). The CDR3 loop reads CASSGGELAGVNEQFF. The CDR3 DNA reads TGTGCCAGCAGTGGAGGGGAACTAGCGGGAGTGAATGAGCAGTTCTTC.

Regarding this clone: The identical CDR3 is also encoded by other nucleotide sequences in the sample. The gene calls are TRBV5-1 and TRBJ2-1, with TRBD1 matching over 8 bases. The ends lost 2 bases at V and 4 bases at J; junction bases unmatched: 5. Germline lookup yields CDR1 SGHRS and CDR2 YFSETQ. This CDR3 is 15 amino acids long. The CDR3 region has the DNA TGCGCCAGCAGCTTACAGGGGGGTGGGTACAATGAGCAGTTCTTC. Translated: CASSLQGGGYNEQFF.

This rearrangement joins TRBV28 to TRBJ2-1; D perhaps matches TRBD2 (6 bases). CDR1 is MDHEN and CDR2 is SYDVKM in the germline V gene. With 5 bases removed from V and 10 bases from J, the gap between germline ends came to 18 bases. The CDR3 runs to 14 residues. CDR3 loop: CASSATTSLNEQFF. CDR3 nucleotide sequence: TGTGCCAGCAGTGCCACGACTAGTCTTAACGAGCAGTTCTTC.

The chain couples TRBV5-6 to TRBJ2-1; D not certain. The V gene lost 1 base and the J gene lost 8 bases, with 4 bases spanning the gap. The CDR3 runs to 11 residues. CDR1 is SGHDT, CDR2 YYEEEE, per germline. The CDR3 DNA follows: TGTGCCAGCAGCTTGAACGATGAGCAGTTCTTC. Its protein product is CASSLNDEQFF.

This clone was picked up one time. This chain uses TRBV27 with TRBJ1-2, with 12 bases fitting TRBD1. This CDR3 has 15 residues. Germline lookup yields CDR1 MNHEY and CDR2 SMNVEV (reference sequence). V trimming: 6 bases; J trimming: 4 bases; junction bases outside the gene matches: 6. The DNA for the CDR3 is TGTGCCAGCAGCCTGGGACAGGGGGCGAGCTATGGCTACACCTTC. It encodes CASSLGQGASYGYTF.

This sequence joins TRBV19 and TRBJ1-4; D is unresolved. From germline, CDR1 is LNHDA and CDR2 SQIVND (reference sequence). V was trimmed by 4 bases and J by 0 bases, leaving 12 bases between them. The CDR3 spans 16 residues. CDR3 sequence reads: CASSKPSVATNEKLFF. The DNA for the CDR3 is TGTGCCAGTAGTAAACCCTCCGTTGCAACTAATGAAAAACTGTTTTTT.

V and J are TRBV5-4 and TRBJ2-2, with a possible D match to TRBD2 (6 bases). This CDR3 is 14 amino acids long. V was trimmed by 4 bases and J by 9 bases, leaving 16 bases between them. Germline CDR1 SGHNT, CDR2 YYREEE (reference sequence). CDR3 residues: CASSTGLGVRELFF. CDR3 nucleotides: TGTGCCAGCAGCACGGGACTGGGGGTGAGGGAGCTGTTTTTT.